The 27 T cell receptor beta chains below all came from one sample that was sequenced in a study of T-cell reconstitution after alpha-beta-depleted transplantation in children. Unique molecular identifiers were incorporated when the TCRbeta library was constructed. Each CDR3 protein is one row after TCRdb ran MiXCR on the PCR reads. The sample carries a few hundred thousand distinct CDR3 sequences, about 8.8% recorded once. Sequenced here: PBMCs from the stem cell graft donor, sampled from the stem cell graft. All receptors come from a human donor who donated a stem cell graft to a child with SCID.

This clonotype has a count of ten or more. The CDR3 DNA reads as TGCGCCAGCAGTGAGTCCCCCGGGAGGGAGCAGTACTTC. It is translated as CASSESPGREQYF. This chain links TRBV5-1 with TRBJ2-7; 7 bases are a match to TRBD2. The germline V gene encodes CDR1 SGHRS and CDR2 YFSETQ. The CDR3 loop spans 13 amino acids. The trim removed 5 bases at V and 7 bases at J, leaving 9 bases unmatched. Combining the CDR3 with reference TRBV5-1 and TRBJ2-7 gives the whole variable domain KAGVTQTPRYLIKTRGQQVTLSCSPISGHRSVSWYQQTPGQGLQFLFEYFSETQRNKGNFPGRFSGRQFSNSRSEMNVSTLELGDSALYLCASSESPGREQYFGPGTRLTVT.

This clonotype was picked up many times. The chain is built from TRBV5-5 and TRBJ2-2; D is uncertain. The CDR3 length is 13 residues. The V gene's germline CDR1 is SGHKS and CDR2 YYEKEE (reference sequence). V lost 2 bases and J 6 bases, leaving 8 bases between the germline ends. CDR3 nucleotides: TGTGCCAGCAGCTTCCAAGGTTCCGGGGAGCTGTTTTTT. Translated, it gives CASSFQGSGELFF.

This clonotype was detected ten times or more. The chain couples TRBV20-1 to TRBJ2-3; tentative D call: TRBD2 (6 bases). The ends were cut back, 3 bases at V and 14 bases at J, with 27 bases in the middle. The CDR3 runs to 15 residues. CDR1 and CDR2 (germline): DFQATT, SNEGSKA (reference sequence). In nucleotides, the CDR3 is TGCAGTGCTAGTACCCCCGGGACTGGATCCCCCCTCAGGTATTTT. It is translated as CSASTPGTGSPLRYF.

This chain uses TRBV3-1 with TRBJ2-3; 11 positions agree with TRBD2. CDR1 and CDR2 from the germline V gene are LGHDT and YNNKEL (reference sequence). Losses at the gene ends were 0 bases for V and 6 bases for J; bases not matched to a gene: 8. This CDR3 contains 17 residues. The CDR3, as DNA: TGTGCCAGCAGCCAAGATCCACTAGCGGGGGTCGCGGATACGCAGTATTTT. Translation: CASSQDPLAGVADTQYF.

In its sample, this clonotype was seen many times. The V gene is TRBV6-1, the J gene TRBJ1-2; 9 bases match TRBD1. V lost 2 bases and J lost 4; bases outside the gene matches: 5. The germline CDR1 and CDR2 sequences are MNHNS and SASEGT. The CDR3 length is 15 residues. This chain's CDR3 is CASSESGTGFYGYTF. The CDR3 DNA reads as TGTGCCAGCAGTGAATCCGGGACAGGGTTCTATGGCTACACCTTC.

This clonotype was picked up many times. This chain links TRBV7-2 with TRBJ2-7; the D call may be TRBD1 or TRBD2 (6 bases each). The CDR3 runs to 15 residues. Trimming took 1 base from V and 5 from J, leaving 15 bases between them. CDR1 SGHTA and CDR2 FQGNSA come from the germline V gene. Here the CDR3 reads CASSLVTGRGNEQYF. For the CDR3, the DNA is TGTGCCAGCAGCTTAGTGACAGGCCGGGGGAACGAGCAGTACTTC.

V gene TRBV10-3 combines with J gene TRBJ1-1, with D hard to call. The V end was cut by 9 bases, the J end by 0 bases, with 17 bases between. CDR3 length: 15 amino acids. Germline V CDR1 and CDR2: ENHRY, SYGVKD. This chain's CDR3 is CAITPTTLMNTEAFF. The CDR3 DNA follows: TGTGCCATAACTCCTACGACACTCATGAACACTGAAGCTTTCTTT.

This clonotype was observed at least ten times. V gene TRBV29-1 combines with J gene TRBJ1-2; unclear D gene. V was clipped by 7 bases and J by 8 bases, with 14 bases between them. Germline V gene lookup returns CDR1 SQVTM and CDR2 ANQGSEA. The CDR3 runs to 11 residues. The CDR3: CSGNHEGGYTF. CDR3 bases: TGCAGCGGAAACCACGAAGGGGGCTACACCTTC.

This clonotype appeared many times. This rearrangement joins TRBV6-2 or TRBV6-3 to TRBJ2-7; 9 nucleotides line up with TRBD1. The CDR3 contains 14 residues. J was trimmed by 3 bases and V by 5 bases; bases with no gene match: 5. CDR1 and CDR2 from the germline V gene are MNHEY and SVGEGT. The CDR3 DNA is TGTGCCAGCAGTCGACAGGGGGGTTTCTACGAGCAGTACTTC. Translation: CASSRQGGFYEQYF.

This clonotype has a count of ten or more. The chain is built from TRBV11-2 and TRBJ1-1; weak D call: TRBD1 (6 bases). V was trimmed by 1 base and J by 4 bases, leaving 16 bases between them. The CDR3 is 16 residues long. Germline values: CDR1 SGHAT, CDR2 FQNNGV. The CDR3 here is CASSLGVGQRGTEAFF. CDR3 bases: TGTGCCAGCAGCTTAGGGGTCGGACAGAGGGGCACTGAAGCTTTCTTT.

The chain combines TRBV12-3 or TRBV12-4 with TRBJ2-3; 7 bases agree with TRBD1. This CDR3 is built from 17 residues. V lost 4 bases to trimming and J lost 3 bases; unmatched junction nucleotides: 13. CDR3 DNA sequence: TGTGCCAGCAGTTCCAACTCCGGGACAGCGGTTACAGATACGCAGTATTTT. Amino acid sequence: CASSSNSGTAVTDTQYF.

This clonotype has a handful of counts. The rearrangement uses TRBV20-1 and TRBJ2-3; the match to TRBD1 covers 7 bases. J lost 2 bases, V lost 1 base, and 12 bases had no gene match. This CDR3 has 17 residues. From germline, CDR1 is DFQATT and CDR2 SNEGSKA (reference sequence). The DNA of the CDR3 is TGCAGTGCTAGAGGAGGGGGCCGACAGGGCCCCACAGATACGCAGTATTTT. This codes for CSARGGGRQGPTDTQYF.

This clonotype was found many times. The chain uses TRBV6-5 and TRBJ2-2, with 10 bases fitting TRBD2. This CDR3 has 17 residues. Germline V lookup: CDR1 MNHEY, CDR2 SVGAGI. V dropped 2 bases and J dropped 4; count of bases not matched to a gene: 7. For the CDR3, the DNA is TGTGCCAGCAGTTACCAGTTAGCGGGGGGCCCCACCGGGGAGCTGTTTTTT. It specifies CASSYQLAGGPTGELFF.

This clonotype has ten or more counts. V is TRBV4-2 and J is TRBJ2-7, with 12 bases fitting TRBD2. This CDR3 comprises 17 residues. Germline V gives CDR1 LGHNA, CDR2 YNFKEQ. The trim removed 3 bases at V and 4 bases at J, leaving 10 bases unmatched. The CDR3 DNA reads as TGTGCCAGCAGCCATCCCATGACTAGCGGGGGATTTTACGAGCAGTACTTC. It encodes CASSHPMTSGGFYEQYF.

This clonotype was detected ten times or more. This chain connects TRBV20-1 to TRBJ2-4, with D possibly being TRBD2 (6 bases). This CDR3 comprises 12 residues. Germline V gives CDR1 DFQATT, CDR2 SNEGSKA (reference sequence). Trimming took off 3 bases at V and 5 bases at J, with 8 bases between the two ends. Here the CDR3 DNA reads TGCAGTGCTAGGCGGGGAGAAAACATTCAGTACTTC. Amino acids: CSARRGENIQYF.

This clonotype showed up many times. The rearrangement links TRBV2 to TRBJ1-2, with a tentative D call TRBD1 (5 bases). V gave up 0 bases and J gave up 4 bases, with 21 bases separating them. The V gene's germline CDR1 is SNHLY and CDR2 FYNNEI. The CDR3 contains 18 residues. CDR3 amino acids: CASSEAVTWGEGPYGYTF. CDR3 in DNA: TGTGCCAGCAGTGAAGCGGTCACGTGGGGGGAGGGGCCCTATGGCTACACCTTC.

This clonotype was observed many times. This chain uses TRBV5-1 with TRBJ1-2; 8 nucleotides align to TRBD1. J was trimmed by 6 bases and V by 7 bases; bases with no gene match: 8. Germline lookup yields CDR1 SGHRS and CDR2 YFSETQ. The length of the CDR3 is 13 residues. CDR3 bases: TGCGCCAGCCGGACAGGGACCGTCCATGGCTACACCTTC. It specifies CASRTGTVHGYTF.

This clonotype was detected many times. The chain employs TRBV5-1 and TRBJ1-3; D gene unclear. Looked up from germline, CDR1 is SGHRS and CDR2 is YFSETQ. The CDR3 contains 16 residues. Trimming pared 1 base from V and 0 bases from J, leaving 11 bases between. The CDR3 loop reads CASSLTGVISGNTIYF. CDR3 DNA: TGCGCCAGCAGCTTGACCGGGGTGATCTCTGGAAACACCATATATTTT.

Many counts were recorded for this clonotype. The chain joins TRBV5-1 to TRBJ2-3, with D possibly TRBD2 on 7 matching bases. Germline V CDR1 and CDR2: SGHRS, YFSETQ. Trimming pared 4 bases from V and 1 base from J, leaving 13 bases between. There are 15 residues in the CDR3. CDR3 DNA sequence: TGCGCCAGCAGCGGAGGGGGGGCCGGCACAGATACGCAGTATTTT. Translated, it gives CASSGGGAGTDTQYF.

This clonotype was seen a few times. The J gene is TRBJ2-1, the V gene TRBV5-4; tentative D call: TRBD2 (6 bases). Germline V gene lookup returns CDR1 SGHNT and CDR2 YYREEE (reference sequence). Trimming shortened V by 4 bases and J by 9 bases, and 29 bases separated the two germline ends. The CDR3 covers 18 residues. The CDR3 region has the DNA TGTGCCAGCAGCGCGCCGGGACTCCCGACGCCGCCATGGAGTGAGCAGTTCTTC. Translation: CASSAPGLPTPPWSEQFF.

This clonotype was seen ten or more times. This rearrangement joins TRBV7-2 to TRBJ2-7; tentatively, D is TRBD1 (5 bases). Germline V lookup: CDR1 SGHTA, CDR2 FQGNSA. There are 15 residues in the CDR3. V lost 5 bases and J lost 2, with 16 bases in between. CDR3 protein: CASSGAGIGPYEQYF. The CDR3 DNA sequence: TGTGCCAGCAGCGGTGCAGGGATAGGTCCCTACGAGCAGTACTTC.

Many counts were recorded for this clonotype. The chain employs TRBV20-1 and TRBJ1-2; D call uncertain. The CDR3 is 11 amino acids. The germline CDR1 and CDR2 sequences are DFQATT and SNEGSKA (reference sequence). Trimming took off 7 bases at V and 4 bases at J, with 10 bases between the two ends. Here the CDR3 DNA reads TGCAGTGGCTTAGGGCTCTATGGCTACACCTTC. As protein: CSGLGLYGYTF.

This clonotype was detected many times. The V gene is TRBV27, the J gene TRBJ1-6; D is undetermined. The V gene lost 0 bases and the J gene lost 5 bases, with 11 bases spanning the gap. The CDR3 runs 16 residues. Germline CDR1 is MNHEY and CDR2 is SMNVEV (reference sequence). CDR3 DNA sequence: TGTGCCAGCAGTTTATCGGTCGGAGCAAATAATTCACCCCTCCACTTT. Protein: CASSLSVGANNSPLHF.

This clonotype was recorded at least ten times. This chain uses TRBV7-2 with TRBJ2-3, with 8 bases that match TRBD2. The CDR3 runs to 13 residues. Germline CDR1 reads SGHTA; CDR2 reads FQGNSA. V lost 4 bases, J lost 4 bases, and 1 base stayed unmatched. CDR3 in DNA: TGTGCCAGCAGCTGGGGACTAGCAGATACGCAGTATTTT. Protein: CASSWGLADTQYF.

This clonotype was counted at least ten times. The chain uses TRBV12-3 or TRBV12-4 and TRBJ1-2; 8 nucleotides line up with TRBD1. This CDR3 has 14 amino acids. The ends lost 8 bases at V and 8 bases at J; junction bases unmatched: 13. CDR3 in DNA: TGTGCCAGCGGGTGGGCAGGGGGCTTGTACGGCTACACCTTC. It translates to CASGWAGGLYGYTF.

There are many counts of this clonotype. The chain recombines TRBV20-1 with TRBJ2-3; D gene uncertain. Looked up from germline, CDR1 is DFQATT and CDR2 is SNEGSKA (reference sequence). V was cut by 2 bases and J by 1 base, with 4 bases left in between. The CDR3 loop spans 12 amino acids. CDR3 in amino acids: CSARIGTDTQYF. As DNA, the CDR3 is TGCAGTGCTAGAATCGGCACAGATACGCAGTATTTT.

This clonotype was picked up many times. The rearrangement uses TRBV2 and TRBJ2-5, with 8 positions matching TRBD1. Germline CDR1 SNHLY, CDR2 FYNNEI. This CDR3 contains 13 residues. The V gene end was trimmed by 4 bases and the J gene end by 4 bases; junction bases not matched to a gene: 2. The DNA of the CDR3 is TGTGCCAGCAGTGTAACAGGGGGAGAGACCCAGTACTTC. Translated: CASSVTGGETQYF.